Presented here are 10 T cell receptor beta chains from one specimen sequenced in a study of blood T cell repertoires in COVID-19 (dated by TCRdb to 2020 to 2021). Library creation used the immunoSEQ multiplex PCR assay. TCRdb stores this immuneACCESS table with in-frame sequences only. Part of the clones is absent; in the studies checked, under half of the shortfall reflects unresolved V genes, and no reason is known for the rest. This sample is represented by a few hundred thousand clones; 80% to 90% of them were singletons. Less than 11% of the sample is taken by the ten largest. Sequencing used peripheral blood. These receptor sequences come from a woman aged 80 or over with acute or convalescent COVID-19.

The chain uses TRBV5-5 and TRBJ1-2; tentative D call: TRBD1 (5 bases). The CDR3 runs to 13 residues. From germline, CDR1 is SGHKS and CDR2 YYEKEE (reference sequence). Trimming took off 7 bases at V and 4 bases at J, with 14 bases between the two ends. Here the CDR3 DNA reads TGTGCCAGCGCGACAGAGCCCCTCTATGGCTACACCTTC. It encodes CASATEPLYGYTF.

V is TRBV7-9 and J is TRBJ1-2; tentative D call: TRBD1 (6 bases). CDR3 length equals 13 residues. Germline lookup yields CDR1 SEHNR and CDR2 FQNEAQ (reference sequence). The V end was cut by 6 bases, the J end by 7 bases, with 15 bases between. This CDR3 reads CASSPPGDPGYTF. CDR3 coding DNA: TGTGCCAGCAGTCCTCCAGGGGACCCTGGCTACACCTTC. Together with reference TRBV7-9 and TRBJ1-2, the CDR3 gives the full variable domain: DTGVSQNPRHKITKRGQNVTFRCDPISEHNRLYWYRQTLGQGPEFLTYFQNEAQLEKSRLLSDRFSAERPKGSFSTLEIQRTEQGDSAMYLCASSPPGDPGYTFGSGTRLTVV.

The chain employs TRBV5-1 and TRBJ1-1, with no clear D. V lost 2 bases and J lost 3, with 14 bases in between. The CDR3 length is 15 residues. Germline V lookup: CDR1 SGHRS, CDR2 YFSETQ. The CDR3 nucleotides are TGCGCCAGCAGCTTAGAGACACGTTTGTACACTGAAGCTTTCTTT. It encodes CASSLETRLYTEAFF.

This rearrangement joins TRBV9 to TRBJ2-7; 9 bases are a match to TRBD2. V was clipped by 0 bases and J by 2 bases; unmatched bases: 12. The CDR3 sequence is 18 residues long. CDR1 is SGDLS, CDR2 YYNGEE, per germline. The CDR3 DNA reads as TGTGCCAGCAGCGTAGAAGCTGGGGCTAGCGGGACACCCTACGAGCAGTACTTC. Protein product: CASSVEAGASGTPYEQYF.

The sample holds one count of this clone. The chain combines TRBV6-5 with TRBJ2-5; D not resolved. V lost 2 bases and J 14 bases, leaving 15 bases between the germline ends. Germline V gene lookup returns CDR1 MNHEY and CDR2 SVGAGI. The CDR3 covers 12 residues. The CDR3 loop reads CASSYDAATPYF. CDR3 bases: TGTGCCAGCAGTTACGATGCGGCTACCCCTTACTTC.

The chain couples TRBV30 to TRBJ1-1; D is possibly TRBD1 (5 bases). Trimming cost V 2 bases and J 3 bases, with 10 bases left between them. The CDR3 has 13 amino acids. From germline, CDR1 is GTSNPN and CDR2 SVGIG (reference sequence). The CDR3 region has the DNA TGTGCCTGGAGTTACTTACAGGACACTGAAGCTTTCTTT. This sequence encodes CAWSYLQDTEAFF.

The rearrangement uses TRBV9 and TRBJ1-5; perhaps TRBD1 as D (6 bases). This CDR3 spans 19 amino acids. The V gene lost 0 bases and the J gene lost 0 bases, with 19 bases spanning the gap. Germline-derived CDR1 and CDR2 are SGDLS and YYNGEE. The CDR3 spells CASSVAGQGPIYSNQPQHF. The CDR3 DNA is TGTGCCAGCAGCGTAGCTGGGCAGGGGCCCATCTATAGCAATCAGCCCCAGCATTTT.

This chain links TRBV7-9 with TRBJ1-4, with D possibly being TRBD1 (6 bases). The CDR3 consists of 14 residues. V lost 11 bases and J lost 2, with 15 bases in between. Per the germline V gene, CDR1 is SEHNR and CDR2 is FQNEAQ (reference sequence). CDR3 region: CASSRGATNEKLFF. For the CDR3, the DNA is TGTGCCTCATCCCGGGGGGCCACTAATGAAAAACTGTTTTTT.

In nucleotides, the CDR3 is TGTGCCAGTAGTGGGACAGGGGGCTGGTACACTGAAGCTTTCTTT. It encodes CASSGTGGWYTEAFF. V and J are TRBV19 and TRBJ1-1; 12 bases agree with TRBD1. V was pared by 5 bases and J by 3 bases, with 4 bases of the junction left unmatched. The CDR3 is 15 residues long. Germline CDR1 reads LNHDA; CDR2 reads SQIVND (reference sequence).

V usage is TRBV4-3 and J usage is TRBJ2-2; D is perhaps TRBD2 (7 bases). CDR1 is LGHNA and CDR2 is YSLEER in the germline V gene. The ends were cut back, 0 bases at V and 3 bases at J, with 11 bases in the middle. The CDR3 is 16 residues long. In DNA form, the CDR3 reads TGCGCCAGCAGCCAAGATCGGGGGGCCCACACCGGGGAGCTGTTTTTT. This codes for CASSQDRGAHTGELFF.